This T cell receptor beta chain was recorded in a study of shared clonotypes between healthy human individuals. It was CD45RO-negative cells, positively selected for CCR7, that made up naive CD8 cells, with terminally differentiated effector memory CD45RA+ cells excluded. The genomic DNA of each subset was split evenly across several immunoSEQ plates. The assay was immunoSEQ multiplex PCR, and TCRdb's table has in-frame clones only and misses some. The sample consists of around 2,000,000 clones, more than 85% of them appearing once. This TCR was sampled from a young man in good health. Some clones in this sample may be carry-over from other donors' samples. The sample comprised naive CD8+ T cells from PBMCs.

The CDR3 DNA follows: TGTGCCAGCAGCTTGAGCGGGTTCTACAATGAGCAGTTCTTC. Its protein is CASSLSGFYNEQFF. This chain links TRBV5-6 with TRBJ2-1, with TRBD2 as a possible D gene (6 bases). V shed 1 base and J shed 3 bases, with 8 bases lying between them. The CDR3 consists of 14 residues. Germline lookup yields CDR1 SGHDT and CDR2 YYEEEE.